The next 16 T cell receptor beta chains were all read from a single sample in a study of a mutant IDH1 vaccine in newly diagnosed glioma. Their antigen targets remain unknown. Described time point: week 47, end of study. In the vaccine, a single dose held 300 ug of the mutant IDH1 20-mer peptide, along with topical imiquimod. The assay was immunoSEQ multiplex PCR, and TCRdb's table has in-frame clones only and misses some. The sample consists of about 94,000 clones, 89% of them appearing once. This specimen consisted of PBMCs, obtained from a glioma patient whose treatment included an IDH1 peptide vaccine. The receptors here all came from a woman aged 45-65 years with glioma.

This clone was counted once. This chain connects TRBV19 to TRBJ2-7, with D unclear. V lost 5 bases, J lost 2 bases, and 13 bases lay in between. The germline V gene has CDR1 LNHDA and CDR2 SQIVND (reference sequence). CDR3 size: 14 residues. CDR3 in amino acids: CASSYEAGPYEQYF. The CDR3 nucleotides read TGTGCCAGTAGTTACGAGGCCGGACCCTACGAGCAGTACTTC. Looking up the rest from reference TRBV19 and TRBJ2-7 gives the full variable domain: DGGITQSPKYLFRKEGQNVTLSCEQNLNHDAMYWYRQDPGQGLRLIYYSQIVNDFQKGDIAEGYSVSREKKESFPLTVTSAQKNPTAFYLCASSYEAGPYEQYFGPGTRLTVT.

With respect to this clone: The junction departs from germline at one end; a sequencing error may be responsible. This sequence joins TRBV7-7 and TRBJ2-3; 11 nucleotides align to TRBD2. Germline CDR1 reads SSHAT; CDR2 reads FNYEAQ (reference sequence). The CDR3 runs to 16 residues. CDR3 region: CASSPLAGGPSDTQYF. For the CDR3, the DNA is TGTGCTAGCAGCCCATTAGCGGGAGGGCCATCGGATACGCAGTATTTT. The complete variable domain, with remaining parts taken from reference TRBV7-7 and TRBJ2-3, reads GAGVSQSPRYKVTKRGQDVTLRCDPISSHATLYWYQQALGQGPEFLTYFNYEAQPDKSGLPSDRFSAERPEGSISTLTIQRTEQRDSAMYRCASSPLAGGPSDTQYFGPGTRLTVL.

The chain couples TRBV5-1 to TRBJ1-1; D might be TRBD1 (5 bases). CDR1 is SGHRS, CDR2 YFSETQ, per germline. This CDR3 has 14 residues. Trimming removed 0 bases from V and 5 bases from J, with 11 bases in between. The CDR3 loop reads CASSLVVGGTEAFF. DNA of the CDR3: TGCGCCAGCAGCTTGGTGGTGGGGGGAACTGAAGCTTTCTTT.

The chain uses TRBV6-5 and TRBJ1-1, with 9 bases that match TRBD1. The CDR3 consists of 15 residues. Trimming cost V 7 bases and J 6 bases; bases outside gene matches: 12. Germline V CDR1 and CDR2: MNHEY, SVGAGI. The CDR3 sequence is CASTQQGAGGAEAFF. The CDR3 DNA reads as TGTGCCAGCACCCAACAGGGGGCGGGGGGAGCTGAAGCTTTCTTT.

The chain is built from TRBV2 and TRBJ2-5, with D hard to call. The germline V and J ends were trimmed by 7 bases and 3 bases, with 6 bases remaining between them. This CDR3 contains 11 residues. The germline V gene has CDR1 SNHLY and CDR2 FYNNEI. The CDR3 spells CASTPEETQYF. CDR3 sequence (DNA): TGTGCCAGCACCCCAGAAGAGACCCAGTACTTC.

The chain carries TRBV19 and TRBJ2-4; D is unresolved. The CDR3 consists of 11 residues. Looked up from germline, CDR1 is LNHDA and CDR2 is SQIVND (reference sequence). V lost 5 bases, J lost 6 bases, and 5 bases lay in between. This chain's CDR3 is CASSPGNIQYF. The CDR3 region has the DNA TGTGCCAGTAGTCCGGGAAACATTCAGTACTTC.

This chain uses TRBV28 with TRBJ2-2; D is undetermined. The length of the CDR3 is 12 residues. Germline V gene sequence: CDR1 MDHEN, CDR2 SYDVKM. V lost 3 bases and J 5 bases, leaving 4 bases between the germline ends. CDR3 coding DNA: TGTGCCAGCAGTTTGAGAACCGGGGAGCTGTTTTTT. Translation gives CASSLRTGELFF.

This chain links TRBV7-3 with TRBJ2-3; D gene ambiguous. This CDR3 spans 14 amino acids. The germline V gene encodes CDR1 SGHTA and CDR2 FQGTGA. V lost 2 bases to trimming and J lost 1 base, with 7 bases between them. CDR3 coding DNA: TGTGCCAGCAGCTTACGTGAGGGCACAGATACGCAGTATTTT. Encoded protein: CASSLREGTDTQYF.

This chain uses TRBV9 with TRBJ2-1, with 7 bases that match TRBD2. This CDR3 has 13 residues. The V and J ends lost 4 bases and 8 bases, in that order; junction bases with no gene match: 6. The V gene's germline CDR1 is SGDLS and CDR2 YYNGEE. As DNA, the CDR3 is TGTGCCAGCAGCCTCGGGGGGAACGATGAGCAGTTCTTC. This gives the protein CASSLGGNDEQFF.

In its sample, this clone was seen a few times. The J gene is TRBJ1-1, the V gene TRBV5-6; D gene uncertain. Germline V gene sequence: CDR1 SGHDT, CDR2 YYEEEE. V lost 1 base and J 5 bases, leaving 6 bases between the germline ends. This CDR3 has 12 amino acids. CDR3 DNA: TGTGCCAGCAGCTTGAGGGTGACTGAAGCTTTCTTT. Translation: CASSLRVTEAFF.

The chain recombines TRBV6-5 with TRBJ2-7; TRBD1 aligns across 12 bases. Germline V gene sequence: CDR1 MNHEY, CDR2 SVGAGI. The CDR3 spans 15 residues. After removal of 1 base from V and 6 bases from J, the junction contained 4 bases not matched to a gene. Here the CDR3 DNA reads TGTGCCAGCAGTTACTTGGGGACAGGGGGCTCCGAGCAGTACTTC. Translated, it gives CASSYLGTGGSEQYF.

V gene TRBV6-1 combines with J gene TRBJ2-3, with 8 bases that match TRBD2. The CDR3 has 14 amino acids. J gave up 0 bases and V 6 bases, and 2 bases lay outside the gene matches. In germline, CDR1 is MNHNS, CDR2 SASEGT. The CDR3 DNA reads TGTGCCAGCAGACTAGCGGATAGCACAGATACGCAGTATTTT. It yields the protein CASRLADSTDTQYF.

In its sample, this clone was seen once. This chain uses TRBV29-1 with TRBJ2-7; the match to TRBD2 covers 11 bases. The CDR3 runs to 14 residues. J was trimmed by 4 bases and V by 7 bases; bases with no gene match: 9. The V gene's germline CDR1 is SQVTM and CDR2 ANQGSEA. The CDR3 DNA reads TGCAGCGCCGCCTTAGCGGGAGGGCCTTACGAGCAGTACTTC. It yields the protein CSAALAGGPYEQYF.

The chain couples TRBV28 to TRBJ2-3; the D gene is possibly TRBD2 (7 bases). The CDR3 is 16 residues long. Germline CDR1 MDHEN, CDR2 SYDVKM. V dropped 4 bases and J dropped 3 bases, with 17 bases sitting between them. CDR3 DNA sequence: TGTGCCAGCAGTTCGAGGGGGGGAGGTTGGACAGATACGCAGTATTTT. Translating it yields CASSSRGGGWTDTQYF.

This clone was seen only a few times. The chain recombines TRBV7-9 with TRBJ1-5, with D perhaps matching TRBD1 (5 bases). V lost 5 bases and J lost 5, with 10 bases in between. CDR3 length: 13 residues. CDR1 is SEHNR, CDR2 FQNEAQ, per germline (reference sequence). The CDR3 here is CASSPRGDQPQHF. Here the CDR3 DNA reads TGTGCCAGCAGCCCCCGGGGCGATCAGCCCCAGCATTTT.

The chain carries TRBV28 and TRBJ2-5, with a weak D call TRBD1 (9 bases). Germline CDR1 is MDHEN and CDR2 is SYDVKM. The CDR3 is 16 amino acids. Trimming pared 5 bases from V and 5 bases from J, leaving 21 bases between. DNA for the CDR3: TGTGCCAGCAGTCATTCAGGGACAGGGACTAGGGAGACCCAGTACTTC. Its protein product is CASSHSGTGTRETQYF.